This T cell receptor beta chain was obtained from a study of patients and donors after allogeneic stem cell transplantation. Germline lookup yields CDR1 SGHTA and CDR2 FQGNSA. The CDR3 extends over 16 amino acids. V lost 0 bases and J lost 0, with 9 bases in between. Using its own MiXCR run on the RT-PCR reads, TCRdb lists one record per CDR3 protein. The data hold 150,000 or so distinct CDR3 sequences, with more than 20% observed a single time. The receptor comes from a human donor who was either an allogeneic HSCT recipient or a stem cell or donor lymphocyte infusion donor (not recorded which). It is not recorded whose cells these are; they may come from a transplant donor. The genes are TRBV7-2 and TRBJ2-1; D perhaps matches TRBD2 (6 bases). What was sequenced was blood, either unsorted or a sorted T cell fraction (not recorded which). The CDR3 nucleotides are TGTGCCAGCAGCTTAGCTAGCGGAAGCTCCTACAATGAGCAGTTCTTC. Protein product: CASSLASGSSYNEQFF. Looking up the rest from reference TRBV7-2 and TRBJ2-1 gives the full variable domain: GAGVSQSPSNKVTEKGKDVELRCDPISGHTALYWYRQSLGQGLEFLIYFQGNSAPDKSGLPSDRFSAERTGGSVSTLTIQRTQQEDSAVYLCASSLASGSSYNEQFFGPGTRLTVL.